A single sample is the source of the 20 T cell receptor beta chains below, sequenced in a study of blood T cell repertoires in COVID-19. Profiling relied on immunoSEQ multiplex PCR, and the TCRdb table lists in-frame clones only, not all of them. This repertoire shows roughly 250,000 clones, 88% found once; its top ten account for 0.9% to 1%. The sequenced sample consisted of peripheral blood. Every receptor here comes from a woman in her thirties or forties who had recovered from COVID-19.

V gene TRBV12-3 or TRBV12-4 combines with J gene TRBJ1-5, with D possibly being TRBD1 (5 bases). The CDR3 has 12 amino acids. V shed 1 base and J shed 11 bases, with 9 bases lying between them. CDR3 in amino acids: CASSLGGVAQHF. Here the CDR3 DNA reads TGTGCCAGCAGTTTAGGGGGGGTAGCCCAGCATTTT.

This chain uses TRBV12-3 or TRBV12-4 with TRBJ2-2; D is ambiguous. V shed 6 bases and J shed 2 bases, with 7 bases lying between them. CDR3 length equals 13 residues. CDR3 amino acids: CASSPHNTGELFF. The CDR3 DNA reads TGTGCCAGCAGCCCCCATAACACCGGGGAGCTGTTTTTT.

V and J are TRBV28 and TRBJ1-5; D not certain. CDR3 size: 11 residues. Trimming stripped 6 bases from V and 9 bases from J, with 9 bases between. Looked up from germline, CDR1 is MDHEN and CDR2 is SYDVKM. CDR3 sequence: CASSPLGPQHF. The CDR3 DNA follows: TGTGCCAGCAGCCCCCTCGGGCCCCAGCATTTT.

In this sample, this clone turned up a few times. This chain connects TRBV18 to TRBJ2-2; D is ambiguous. The CDR3 sequence is 13 residues long. V was trimmed by 0 bases and J by 4 bases, leaving 3 bases between them. The V gene's germline CDR1 is KGHSH and CDR2 LQKENI. The CDR3 DNA follows: TGTGCCAGCTCACCACCGAGCACCGGGGAGCTGTTTTTT. This codes for CASSPPSTGELFF.

J is TRBJ1-3 and V is TRBV24-1; tentatively, D is TRBD1 (5 bases). CDR3 length: 17 amino acids. The germline CDR1 and CDR2 sequences are KGHDR and SFDVKD. The ends were cut back, 4 bases at V and 0 bases at J, with 15 bases in the middle. The CDR3 sequence is CATSDSKTDFSGNTIYF. The CDR3 bases are TGTGCCACCAGTGACTCAAAGACAGACTTCTCTGGAAACACCATATATTTT.

The chain combines TRBV4-1 with TRBJ2-1; 7 bases match TRBD2. Germline V gives CDR1 MGHRA, CDR2 YSYEKL. This CDR3 has 16 residues. Trimming removed 1 base from V and 4 bases from J; junction bases left unmatched: 7. The CDR3 sequence is CASSQALAAPYNEQFF. CDR3 coding DNA: TGCGCCAGCAGCCAAGCCCTAGCGGCCCCATACAATGAGCAGTTCTTC.

CDR3 nucleotides: TGTGCCAGCACCCCCTGGGGACAGGGAGAATATGGCTACACCTTC. This translates into CASTPWGQGEYGYTF. The J gene is TRBJ1-2, the V gene TRBV6-5; 9 nucleotides match TRBD1. This CDR3 is 15 amino acids long. With V trimmed by 7 bases and J by 5 bases, 11 bases remained unmatched. Germline V CDR1 and CDR2: MNHEY, SVGAGI.

The CDR3 DNA reads as TGTGCCAGCAGCCCGCCGGGAGATTCTGGAAACACCATATATTTT. It codes for CASSPPGDSGNTIYF. The chain recombines TRBV3-1 (or the pseudogene TRBV3-2) with TRBJ1-3; D remains ambiguous. Trimming cost V 4 bases and J 1 base, with 11 bases left between them. CDR3 size: 15 residues. Germline CDR1 is LGHDT and CDR2 is YNNKEL (reference sequence).

The chain couples TRBV7-2 to TRBJ1-2; D is unclear. The CDR3 runs to 13 residues. Trimming removed 1 base at V and 6 bases at J, with 9 bases between. Germline V CDR1 and CDR2: SGHTA, FQGNSA. CDR3 residues: CASSLGRADGYTF. Written as DNA, the CDR3 is TGTGCCAGCAGCTTAGGGAGGGCCGATGGCTACACCTTC.

This clone appeared a single time. This chain connects TRBV11-2 to TRBJ1-1; weak D call: TRBD1 (5 bases). Germline values: CDR1 SGHAT, CDR2 FQNNGV. V lost 5 bases to trimming and J lost 1 base, with 17 bases between them. The CDR3 totals 16 residues. The CDR3 here is CASSQGTGGENTEAFF. DNA for the CDR3: TGTGCCAGCAGCCAGGGCACCGGCGGCGAGAACACTGAAGCTTTCTTT.

This clone was picked up one time. The rearrangement links TRBV30 to TRBJ2-5, with TRBD2 as a possible D gene (5 bases). Trimming took 5 bases from V and 5 from J, leaving 18 bases between them. Germline assignment: CDR1 GTSNPN and CDR2 SVGIG (reference sequence). There are 14 residues in the CDR3. In DNA form, the CDR3 reads TGTGCCTGGGCCCCCGGTAGCGCGATGGAGACCCAGTACTTC. This codes for CAWAPGSAMETQYF.

The chain carries TRBV19 and TRBJ2-7, with a tentative D call TRBD2 (7 bases). With 9 bases removed from V and 4 bases from J, the gap between germline ends came to 22 bases. Germline V gene sequence: CDR1 LNHDA, CDR2 SQIVND (reference sequence). This CDR3 comprises 15 residues. CDR3 amino acids: CASGRTAPGGYEQYF. The DNA for the CDR3 is TGTGCCAGCGGTCGGACAGCCCCGGGGGGTTACGAGCAGTACTTC.

V and J are TRBV6-1 and TRBJ1-1, with TRBD1 as a possible D gene (6 bases). Deletions cut 6 bases from V and 5 bases from J, with 19 bases between. The germline gives CDR1 MNHNS, CDR2 SASEGT. The CDR3 has 15 residues. CDR3 protein: CASRDRAQGETEAFF. The CDR3 DNA sequence: TGTGCCAGCAGGGACCGGGCACAGGGCGAAACTGAAGCTTTCTTT.

J is TRBJ2-3 and V is TRBV15, with 14 bases identical to TRBD2. Germline V lookup: CDR1 LNHNV, CDR2 YYDKDF (reference sequence). Trimming removed 5 bases from V and 4 bases from J; junction bases left unmatched: 8. The CDR3 runs to 17 residues. CDR3 region: CATSSRLAGGVADTQYF. The CDR3 bases are TGTGCCACCAGCTCTCGACTAGCGGGAGGGGTGGCAGATACGCAGTATTTT.

The genes are TRBV11-2 and TRBJ1-4, with TRBD1 matching 9 bases. CDR3 length: 15 amino acids. The V gene end was trimmed by 4 bases and the J gene end by 5 bases; junction bases not matched to a gene: 5. Germline assignment: CDR1 SGHAT and CDR2 FQNNGV. Written as DNA, the CDR3 is TGTGCCAGCAGCTCCGGGACAGGGAGAAATGAAAAACTGTTTTTT. It is translated as CASSSGTGRNEKLFF.

This chain connects TRBV5-1 to TRBJ1-4; 9 bases agree with TRBD1. The CDR3 has 15 amino acids. Per the germline V gene, CDR1 is SGHRS and CDR2 is YFSETQ. V lost 4 bases, J lost 6 bases, and 7 bases stayed unmatched. CDR3 sequence (DNA): TGCGCCAGCAGCGAGGGACAGGGAGTTCATGAAAAACTGTTTTTT. Protein product: CASSEGQGVHEKLFF.

This clone has a single count. V and J are TRBV7-3 and TRBJ2-3; D is possibly TRBD2 (6 bases). Between the trimmed V and J ends, which lost 2 bases and 4 bases, there was a span of 16 bases. This CDR3 spans 16 amino acids. Germline lookup yields CDR1 SGHTA and CDR2 FQGTGA. Written as DNA, the CDR3 is TGTGCCAGCAGCTTAGGACCGGGAGTGGGGGCAGATACGCAGTATTTT. As protein: CASSLGPGVGADTQYF.

The V and J genes are TRBV15 and TRBJ1-1; a weak D match, TRBD1 (6 bases). The V gene's germline CDR1 is LNHNV and CDR2 YYDKDF (reference sequence). Trimming removed 1 base from V and 6 bases from J, with 15 bases in between. This CDR3 region has 15 residues. CDR3 sequence: CATSRARGPGAEAFF. Here the CDR3 DNA reads TGTGCCACCAGCAGAGCCAGGGGACCAGGGGCTGAAGCTTTCTTT.

The gene calls are TRBV30 and TRBJ1-2; tentative D call: TRBD1 (5 bases). CDR1 and CDR2 from the germline V gene are GTSNPN and SVGIG (reference sequence). The CDR3 is 13 amino acids. The V end lost 2 bases, the J end lost 5 bases, and 12 bases lay between the germline ends. DNA for the CDR3: TGTGCCTGGAGTCAGGGCGAAGGGTATGGCTACACCTTC. Its translation: CAWSQGEGYGYTF. The entire variable domain, with the rest obtained from reference TRBV30 and TRBJ1-2, is as follows: SQTIHQWPATLVQPVGSPLSLECTVEGTSNPNLYWYRQAAGRGLQLLFYSVGIGQISSEVPQNLSASRPQDRQFILSSKKLLLSDSGFYLCAWSQGEGYGYTFGSGTRLTVV.

CDR3 DNA sequence: TGTGCCAGTAGCCCGGACAGGGGCCCTAATCAGCCCCAGCATTTT. This gives the protein CASSPDRGPNQPQHF. This chain uses TRBV19 with TRBJ1-5; 9 positions match TRBD1. Germline V gene data show CDR1 as LNHDA and CDR2 as SQIVND (reference sequence). J was trimmed by 4 bases and V by 6 bases; bases with no gene match: 7. The CDR3 covers 15 residues.